These 27 T cell receptor beta chains were all obtained from the same sample, sequenced in a study of PD-1 blockade in mismatch repair-deficient tumors. The data were produced by immunoSEQ multiplex PCR, yet TCRdb's version contains in-frame clones alone and is incomplete. The sample shows tens of thousands of clones, over 70% of them seen only once. The sample in question was peripheral blood, obtained 12 weeks after starting pembrolizumab. The source of these receptors is an adult with mismatch repair-deficient cancer.

The chain couples TRBV12-5 to TRBJ1-2; the match to TRBD1 covers 8 bases. Germline CDR1 LGHNT, CDR2 FRNRAP. This CDR3 comprises 15 residues. V shed 4 bases, J shed 7 bases, and the junction held 11 bases outside the gene matches. The CDR3 DNA is TGTGCTAGTGGTTCCGGACAGGGAGGGGCTTTTGGCTACACCTTC. Translation gives CASGSGQGGAFGYTF.

The gene calls are TRBV6-4 and TRBJ2-1; TRBD1 might be the D (6 bases). The CDR3 spans 14 residues. Germline V lookup: CDR1 MRHNA, CDR2 SNTAGT. Trimming shortened V by 6 bases and J by 9 bases, and 18 bases separated the two germline ends. The CDR3 reads CASSEFDRTGEQFF. The CDR3 DNA sequence: TGTGCCAGCAGCGAATTTGACAGGACGGGTGAGCAGTTCTTC.

The rearrangement links TRBV6-1 to TRBJ2-7; 10 nucleotides line up with TRBD2. CDR1 is MNHNS, CDR2 SASEGT, per germline. Losses at the gene ends were 8 bases for V and 6 bases for J; bases not matched to a gene: 13. There are 15 residues in the CDR3. This CDR3 is CASQMDPSGSSEQYF. CDR3 nucleotide sequence: TGTGCCAGCCAGATGGACCCTAGCGGGAGCTCCGAGCAGTACTTC.

The chain has TRBV5-1 and TRBJ2-1; 9 bases match TRBD2. This CDR3 is built from 15 residues. Germline assignment: CDR1 SGHRS and CDR2 YFSETQ. Trimming cost V 2 bases and J 5 bases; bases outside gene matches: 5. This CDR3 reads CASSLYGTSNNEQFF. CDR3 bases: TGCGCCAGCAGCTTATATGGGACTAGCAACAATGAGCAGTTCTTC. The variable domain in full, with the rest retrieved from reference TRBV5-1 and TRBJ2-1, is KAGVTQTPRYLIKTRGQQVTLSCSPISGHRSVSWYQQTPGQGLQFLFEYFSETQRNKGNFPGRFSGRQFSNSRSEMNVSTLELGDSALYLCASSLYGTSNNEQFFGPGTRLTVL.

V is TRBV18 and J is TRBJ1-1; 10 positions match TRBD1. Unmatched junction bases numbered 4, after V lost 3 bases and J lost 3 bases. The germline CDR1 and CDR2 sequences are KGHSH and LQKENI. This CDR3 is 15 amino acids long. This chain's CDR3 is CASSPGQGRDTEAFF. The CDR3 DNA reads as TGTGCCAGCTCACCGGGACAGGGGAGGGACACTGAAGCTTTCTTT.

The CDR3 is CASSLAIGEGAEAFF. CDR3 sequence (DNA): TGTGCCAGCAGCTTAGCTATCGGGGAGGGGGCTGAAGCTTTCTTT. This chain joins TRBV11-2 and TRBJ1-1, with D maybe TRBD1 (6 bases). The CDR3 loop spans 15 amino acids. Germline values: CDR1 SGHAT, CDR2 FQNNGV. V lost 1 base, J lost 6 bases, and 15 bases lay in between.

The chain has TRBV19 and TRBJ2-3; 7 bases are a match to TRBD2. CDR1 and CDR2 from the germline V gene are LNHDA and SQIVND (reference sequence). The CDR3 length is 15 residues. With 6 bases clipped from V and 0 bases from J, the junction kept 6 bases outside the gene matches. CDR3 sequence: CASRLREGSTDTQYF. The CDR3, as DNA: TGTGCCAGTAGATTGAGGGAGGGAAGCACAGATACGCAGTATTTT.

This chain uses TRBV19 with TRBJ2-3, with a tentative D call TRBD2 (5 bases). Trimming took 5 bases from V and 2 from J, leaving 14 bases between them. This CDR3 has 15 residues. Germline V gene data show CDR1 as LNHDA and CDR2 as SQIVND (reference sequence). CDR3 in DNA: TGTGCCAGTAGTCCAAACCCGGGATTCACAGATACGCAGTATTTT. It is translated as CASSPNPGFTDTQYF.

V and J are TRBV7-9 and TRBJ2-6; no clear D. V was shortened by 5 bases and J by 0 bases, with 14 bases between the two germline ends. Per the germline V gene, CDR1 is SEHNR and CDR2 is FQNEAQ (reference sequence). The CDR3 loop spans 17 amino acids. The CDR3 sequence: CASSHDGRSSGANVLTF. In DNA form, the CDR3 reads TGTGCCAGCAGCCATGATGGACGGAGCTCTGGGGCCAACGTCCTGACTTTC.

In DNA form, the CDR3 reads TGTGCCTCCGGAGGGGCGGGGGGAGATACGCAGTATTTT. Residues: CASGGAGGDTQYF. V is TRBV30 and J is TRBJ2-3, with 8 positions matching TRBD2. CDR1 GTSNPN and CDR2 SVGIG come from the germline V gene (reference sequence). With 7 bases clipped from V and 5 bases from J, the junction kept 8 bases outside the gene matches. CDR3 length: 13 amino acids.

With regard to this clone: The identical CDR3 is also encoded by other nucleotide sequences in the sample. This rearrangement joins TRBV7-9 to TRBJ1-5; D is unclear. The CDR3 spans 12 residues. CDR1 and CDR2 from the germline V gene are SEHNR and FQNEAQ (reference sequence). V lost 1 base and J lost 4, with 2 bases in between. Written as DNA, the CDR3 is TGTGCCAGCAGCTTAGATAATCAGCCCCAGCATTTT. This encodes CASSLDNQPQHF.

The J gene is TRBJ2-1, the V gene TRBV4-3, with a weak D call TRBD2 (5 bases). Germline lookup yields CDR1 LGHNA and CDR2 YSLEER. Trimming stripped 0 bases from V and 8 bases from J, with 8 bases between. The CDR3 is 13 amino acids. The DNA for the CDR3 is TGCGCCAGCAGCCAAGAGGGGAGTTATGAGCAGTTCTTC. Translated: CASSQEGSYEQFF.

The rearrangement links TRBV28 to TRBJ2-1; tentatively, D is TRBD1 (5 bases). V shed 5 bases and J shed 0 bases, with 14 bases lying between them. CDR1 and CDR2 from the germline V gene are MDHEN and SYDVKM. This CDR3 has 16 amino acids. CDR3 protein: CASSPPGNPSYNEQFF. The CDR3 DNA is TGTGCCAGCAGTCCACCAGGGAACCCCTCCTACAATGAGCAGTTCTTC.

This chain joins TRBV11-2 and TRBJ2-3; D is unclear. The germline CDR1 and CDR2 sequences are SGHAT and FQNNGV. Trimming cost V 3 bases and J 6 bases, with 16 bases left between them. This CDR3 has 15 amino acids. Here the CDR3 reads CASSFGSPPPDTQYF. The CDR3 DNA is TGTGCCAGCAGCTTCGGATCTCCCCCCCCGGATACGCAGTATTTT.

This chain uses TRBV6-5 with TRBJ2-7; 7 bases agree with TRBD1. Germline CDR1 and CDR2: MNHEY and SVGAGI. The CDR3 covers 14 residues. Trimming cost V 7 bases and J 4 bases; bases outside gene matches: 10. CDR3 sequence reads: CASNPGGALYEQYF. The DNA of the CDR3 is TGTGCCAGCAACCCAGGGGGAGCGTTATACGAGCAGTACTTC.

In this sample, this clone turned up once. The chain recombines TRBV7-2 with TRBJ2-3; no definite D call. Germline V gene sequence: CDR1 SGHTA, CDR2 FQGNSA. The CDR3 length is 14 residues. Trimming stripped 0 bases from V and 0 bases from J, with 4 bases between. CDR3 residues: CASSLAVSTDTQYF. The CDR3 nucleotides read TGTGCCAGCAGCTTAGCAGTTAGCACAGATACGCAGTATTTT.

In nucleotides, the CDR3 is TGTGCCAGCAGCGTACAGGTGTTCGCAGCAGCCTACGAGCAGTACTTC. It translates to CASSVQVFAAAYEQYF. J is TRBJ2-7 and V is TRBV9; D uncertain. CDR3 length: 16 residues. Per germline, CDR1 SGDLS and CDR2 YYNGEE. The ends were cut back, 1 base at V and 2 bases at J, with 16 bases in the middle.

The J gene is TRBJ2-7, the V gene TRBV5-5, with a weak D call TRBD1 (5 bases). Trimming shortened V by 1 base and J by 5 bases, and 10 bases separated the two germline ends. This CDR3 is 13 amino acids long. CDR1 and CDR2 from the germline V gene are SGHKS and YYEKEE (reference sequence). The CDR3 DNA is TGTGCCAGCAGCTTGCAGGGATCCCACGAGCAGTACTTC. Residues: CASSLQGSHEQYF.

The chain joins TRBV7-2 to TRBJ1-5; 7 bases are a match to TRBD1. The CDR3 is 15 residues long. V lost 4 bases and J lost 3; bases outside the gene matches: 6. Germline V gives CDR1 SGHTA, CDR2 FQGNSA. In nucleotides, the CDR3 is TGTGCCAGCAGCTCCGGACAGGCCCTCAATCAGCCCCAGCATTTT. Translated: CASSSGQALNQPQHF. The complete variable domain, with remaining parts taken from reference TRBV7-2 and TRBJ1-5, reads GAGVSQSPSNKVTEKGKDVELRCDPISGHTALYWYRQSLGQGLEFLIYFQGNSAPDKSGLPSDRFSAERTGGSVSTLTIQRTQQEDSAVYLCASSSGQALNQPQHFGDGTRLSIL.

The chain joins TRBV30 to TRBJ2-3; weak D call: TRBD2 (6 bases). Germline V gene data show CDR1 as GTSNPN and CDR2 as SVGIG (reference sequence). This CDR3 contains 13 residues. V lost 7 bases to trimming and J lost 1 base, with 12 bases between them. The DNA for the CDR3 is TGTGCCTCCAAACAGCGGGGCACAGATACGCAGTATTTT. This codes for CASKQRGTDTQYF.

J is TRBJ2-2 and V is TRBV21-1; the DNA was not used to check the table's D call, TRBD1. TRBV21-1 is described as a pseudogene. This CDR3 is 19 amino acids long. CDR3 bases: TGTGCCAGCAGCAAAGGGGGTAGGGACAGCCTCGCTCACACCGGGGAGCTGTTTTTT. It encodes CASSKGGRDSLAHTGELFF.

This clone turned up a few times. The chain is built from TRBV19 and TRBJ1-5; D unclear. Germline values: CDR1 LNHDA, CDR2 SQIVND (reference sequence). The V end lost 4 bases, the J end lost 0 bases, and 7 bases lay between the germline ends. The CDR3 is made up of 14 amino acids. The CDR3 DNA reads TGTGCCAGTAGTAATGCGCGTAGCAATCAGCCCCAGCATTTT. This translates into CASSNARSNQPQHF.

This chain joins TRBV5-1 and TRBJ2-3, with D unclear. The CDR3 extends over 14 amino acids. Germline values: CDR1 SGHRS, CDR2 YFSETQ. V was clipped by 5 bases and J by 4 bases, with 14 bases between them. The chain's CDR3 is CASRKDQAADTQYF. The DNA for the CDR3 is TGCGCCAGCAGAAAGGACCAAGCCGCAGATACGCAGTATTTT.

This chain connects TRBV21-1 to TRBJ2-1; no DNA check was done on the table's D call, TRBD2. TRBV21-1 is a listed pseudogene. This CDR3 region has 16 residues. The CDR3 loop reads CASSKGGTRFYNEQFF. The CDR3 region has the DNA TGTGCCAGCAGCAAAGGAGGGACTAGATTCTACAATGAGCAGTTCTTC.

The chain couples TRBV30 to TRBJ1-2, with D maybe TRBD1 (6 bases). The CDR3 is 13 residues long. Per germline, CDR1 GTSNPN and CDR2 SVGIG (reference sequence). V lost 2 bases, J lost 6 bases, and 13 bases lay in between. CDR3 amino acids: CAWSLQGSNGYTF. CDR3 nucleotide sequence: TGTGCCTGGAGTCTGCAGGGGTCTAATGGCTACACCTTC.

The chain has TRBV5-6 and TRBJ1-5; 10 nucleotides agree with TRBD1. Trimming cost V 3 bases and J 4 bases; bases outside gene matches: 4. This CDR3 region has 15 residues. CDR1 and CDR2 from the germline V gene are SGHDT and YYEEEE. The CDR3: CASSYMGQGNQPQHF. In DNA, the CDR3 is TGTGCCAGCAGCTACATGGGACAGGGGAATCAGCCCCAGCATTTT.

This sequence joins TRBV5-8 and TRBJ1-1, with D unresolved. V was pared by 0 bases and J by 4 bases, with 10 bases between. The CDR3 sequence is 14 residues long. Germline CDR1 and CDR2: SGHTS and YDEGEE. The CDR3 region is CASSLEGRGTEAFF. The CDR3 region has the DNA TGTGCCAGCAGCTTGGAAGGGCGAGGCACTGAAGCTTTCTTT.